These 15 T cell receptor beta chains share one sample of origin, sequenced in a study of cytomegalovirus exposure and HLA in healthy donors. PCR involved 60 Vbeta and 13 Jbeta primers. Profiled with immunoSEQ multiplex PCR; TCRdb holds only in-frame clones, not every one. The table has 35,000 to 40,000 clones, roughly nine tenths seen once. The source material was PBMCs. All receptors derive from a woman under 30 in good health and CMV-seronegative.

The chain couples TRBV25-1 to TRBJ2-3; 9 bases fit TRBD2. V was clipped by 5 bases and J by 4 bases; unmatched bases: 4. Germline V CDR1 and CDR2: MGHDK, SYGVNS. CDR3 length: 14 residues. The CDR3 DNA reads as TGTGCCAGCAGTAGCGGGAGGTCCTCAGATACGCAGTATTTT. Translation gives CASSSGRSSDTQYF.

The chain uses TRBV5-4 and TRBJ2-7; TRBD2 agrees at 9 bases. The CDR3 has 16 amino acids. Losses at the gene ends were 4 bases for V and 7 bases for J; bases not matched to a gene: 15. Per germline, CDR1 SGHNT and CDR2 YYREEE (reference sequence). CDR3 DNA: TGTGCCAGCAGCGCCAGGAGAGCGGGAGGAGTGAGGGAGCAGTACTTC. Translating gives CASSARRAGGVREQYF. The full variable domain, its missing parts supplied by reference TRBV5-4 and TRBJ2-7, is ETGVTQSPTHLIKTRGQQVTLRCSSQSGHNTVSWYQQALGQGPQFIFQYYREEENGRGNFPPRFSGLQFPNYSSELNVNALELDDSALYLCASSARRAGGVREQYFGPGTRLTVT.

CDR3 DNA: TGTGCCAGCAGCCCCCCTTCCTCGGATGAGCAGTTCTTC. This codes for CASSPPSSDEQFF. The chain links TRBV6-5 to TRBJ2-1; D remains ambiguous. The CDR3 sequence is 13 residues long. Germline-derived CDR1 and CDR2 are MNHEY and SVGAGI. Trimming took off 6 bases at V and 8 bases at J, with 14 bases between the two ends.

This chain joins TRBV10-3 and TRBJ2-3, with TRBD2 identical over 9 bases. CDR3 length: 15 residues. CDR1 is ENHRY, CDR2 SYGVKD, per germline. Unmatched junction bases numbered 7, after V lost 3 bases and J lost 6 bases. CDR3 bases: TGTGCCATCAGTGAACCGGGACTAGCTACGGATACGCAGTATTTT. It translates to CAISEPGLATDTQYF.

V and J are TRBV28 and TRBJ2-6; D possibly corresponds to TRBD1 (6 bases). The length of the CDR3 is 16 residues. Trimming left V 3 bases short and J 0 bases short, with 9 bases between. Germline CDR1 reads MDHEN; CDR2 reads SYDVKM. DNA of the CDR3: TGTGCCAGCAGTTTTCGGACAGTCTCTGGGGCCAACGTCCTGACTTTC. Protein product: CASSFRTVSGANVLTF. Combining the CDR3 with reference TRBV28 and TRBJ2-6 gives the whole variable domain DVKVTQSSRYLVKRTGEKVFLECVQDMDHENMFWYRQDPGLGLRLIYFSYDVKMKEKGDIPEGYSVSREKKERFSLILESASTNQTSMYLCASSFRTVSGANVLTFGAGSRLTVL.

The rearrangement joins TRBV19 to TRBJ2-7, with D perhaps TRBD1 (5 bases). Germline lookup yields CDR1 LNHDA and CDR2 SQIVND (reference sequence). V shed 8 bases and J shed 0 bases, with 8 bases lying between them. The CDR3 consists of 12 residues. CDR3 coding DNA: TGTGCCAGTGGTGACAGCTCCTACGAGCAGTACTTC. This translates into CASGDSSYEQYF.

The chain employs TRBV11-2 and TRBJ1-2; 7 nucleotides line up with TRBD1. The CDR3 spans 17 residues. In germline, CDR1 is SGHAT, CDR2 FQNNGV. Unmatched junction bases numbered 21, after V lost 6 bases and J lost 8 bases. This CDR3 reads CASSTSRQGRAQGGYTF. The CDR3 coding sequence is TGTGCCAGCAGTACCTCGAGACAGGGAAGGGCGCAGGGAGGCTACACCTTC.

The rearrangement links TRBV10-3 to TRBJ2-5; 12 bases line up with TRBD2. CDR1 is ENHRY, CDR2 SYGVKD, per germline. This CDR3 comprises 14 residues. V gave up 4 bases and J gave up 5 bases; unmatched junction bases: 2. DNA for the CDR3: TGTGCCATCAGTGGGACTAGCGGGACGGAGACCCAGTACTTC. This translates into CAISGTSGTETQYF.

The chain recombines TRBV6-5 with TRBJ2-7; TRBD1 matches 7 bases. V was pared by 2 bases and J by 0 bases, with 1 base of the junction left unmatched. CDR1 is MNHEY and CDR2 is SVGAGI in the germline V gene. CDR3 size: 14 residues. CDR3 sequence: CASSYGDSSYEQYF. CDR3 in DNA: TGTGCCAGCAGTTACGGGGACAGCTCCTACGAGCAGTACTTC.

This clone was picked up a small number of times. The chain is built from TRBV10-3 and TRBJ1-5; D is possibly TRBD1 (6 bases). The CDR3 consists of 13 residues. The germline V and J ends were trimmed by 5 bases and 3 bases, with 8 bases remaining between them. Germline V gives CDR1 ENHRY, CDR2 SYGVKD. CDR3 sequence: CAISRDNNQPQHF. The CDR3 DNA follows: TGTGCCATCAGTCGGGACAACAATCAGCCCCAGCATTTT.

V usage is TRBV7-2 and J usage is TRBJ2-1; D is ambiguous. The germline V gene encodes CDR1 SGHTA and CDR2 FQGNSA. CDR3 length equals 13 residues. Trimming stripped 1 base from V and 5 bases from J, with 6 bases between. The CDR3 reads CASSLGVNNEQFF. Here the CDR3 DNA reads TGTGCCAGCAGCTTAGGCGTGAACAATGAGCAGTTCTTC.

The chain is built from TRBV5-8 and TRBJ1-4, with TRBD1 identical over 7 bases. The CDR3 consists of 18 residues. J gave up 0 bases and V 3 bases, and 11 bases lay outside the gene matches. Germline lookup yields CDR1 SGHTS and CDR2 YDEGEE. The CDR3 DNA is TGTGCCAGCAGCTCCCCCGGGGACAGTTCTGCAACTAATGAAAAACTGTTTTTT. This encodes CASSSPGDSSATNEKLFF.

The chain employs TRBV19 and TRBJ1-5; D is unresolved. Germline values: CDR1 LNHDA, CDR2 SQIVND (reference sequence). Trimming shortened V by 6 bases and J by 0 bases, and 9 bases separated the two germline ends. The CDR3 runs to 14 residues. The CDR3 region is CASRFGLSNQPQHF. CDR3 bases: TGTGCCAGTAGGTTTGGGCTTAGCAATCAGCCCCAGCATTTT.

CDR3 sequence (DNA): TGTGCCTGGAGTGTCCGGTTGAACTATGGCTACACCTTC. Translating it yields CAWSVRLNYGYTF. The chain links TRBV30 to TRBJ1-2; D unresolved. Germline-derived CDR1 and CDR2 are GTSNPN and SVGIG (reference sequence). Trimming left V 0 bases short and J 2 bases short, with 7 bases between. CDR3 length: 13 amino acids.

The chain recombines TRBV6-1 with TRBJ1-1; TRBD1 matches 8 bases. This CDR3 is 16 amino acids long. Trimming took 2 bases from V and 0 from J; bases not matched to a gene: 5. Germline V gives CDR1 MNHNS, CDR2 SASEGT. For the CDR3, the DNA is TGTGCCAGCAGTGAATGGGACAGGTCAATGAACACTGAAGCTTTCTTT. Its translation is CASSEWDRSMNTEAFF.